In its sample, the clone carrying this T cell receptor (beta chain) was seen a few times. Its antigen is not identified. Generation of TCR beta libraries employed quantitative 5'-RACE incorporating molecular barcodes. TCRdb redid the calling of the 5' RACE reads with MiXCR, one entry per CDR3 protein. The sample records just over 150,000 distinct CDR3 sequences, approximately 20% being singletons. These data come from a study of CD8 T cells in ankylosing spondylitis. Study results and caveats: Significant enrichment of disease-linked clones was reported in matched ankylosing spondylitis synovial fluid. Previous work reported some of these motif variants in the synovial fluid and blood of reactive arthritis. Typical of ankylosing spondylitis blood, it appeared, was a TCR beta motif of eight highly homologous variants.

CDR1 is SGHTA, CDR2 FQGTGA, per germline. V was cut by 4 bases and J by 1 base, with 7 bases left in between. There are 13 residues in the CDR3. The sequence was obtained from a male donor with ankylosing spondylitis or in good health (not recorded which). The specimen was blood, either unsorted or a sorted T cell fraction (not recorded which). The rearrangement links TRBV7-3 to TRBJ1-1; D is unclear. CDR3 sequence: CASSSTPNTEAFF. As DNA, the CDR3 is TGTGCCAGCAGCTCCACACCGAACACTGAAGCTTTCTTT.